This T cell receptor beta chain derives from a study of T cells in tuberculosis. In the study overall: CD1B tetramers identified T cells specific for mycobacterial lipid GMM.

The data were produced by immunoSEQ multiplex PCR, yet TCRdb's version contains in-frame clones alone and is incomplete. The data hold around 10,000 clones, with about 93% observed a single time. V lost 7 bases to trimming and J lost 6 bases; unmatched junction nucleotides: 16. This CDR3 has 16 residues. Confirmation came from sputum smear and/or culture positivity for M. tuberculosis. Sequences were obtained from PBMCs. The rearrangement links TRBV23-1 to TRBJ2-7; 9 positions agree with TRBD1. TRBV23-1 carries the ORF label, with uncertain function. The receptor comes from an adult with tuberculosis. The CDR3 is CASIGGQGLRGLEQYF. CDR3 sequence (DNA): TGCGCCAGCATAGGGGGACAGGGCTTAAGGGGGCTCGAGCAGTACTTC.